This TCR beta chain derives from a study of OX40 agonist ivuxolimab in advanced cancers. The study, taken as a whole, reports: With doses of 0.1-3.0 mg/kg, partial responders showed among the lowest clonal expansion.

The CDR3 is 14 residues long. V lost 4 bases and J 4 bases, leaving 13 bases between the germline ends. CDR1 and CDR2 from the germline V gene are SGHTA and FQGNSA. The method was immunoSEQ multiplex PCR; TCRdb's version includes in-frame clones alone and lacks a portion of them. The sample includes 75,000 to 100,000 clones, 70% to 90% seen only once; the top ten take approximately 2%. This clone has a handful of counts. Its antigen is still unknown. The clonotype was recovered from an adult with an advanced solid tumor such as melanoma, head and neck, liver or kidney cancer. The material sequenced was CD4+ or CD8+ T cells sorted from blood, taken in a trial of the OX40 agonist ivuxolimab. This chain uses TRBV7-2 with TRBJ1-1; possible D gene TRBD1, 6 bases. The CDR3 DNA reads as TGTGCCAGCAGCTCGGAAGGCAGGGGCACTGAAGCTTTCTTT. Translation: CASSSEGRGTEAFF.